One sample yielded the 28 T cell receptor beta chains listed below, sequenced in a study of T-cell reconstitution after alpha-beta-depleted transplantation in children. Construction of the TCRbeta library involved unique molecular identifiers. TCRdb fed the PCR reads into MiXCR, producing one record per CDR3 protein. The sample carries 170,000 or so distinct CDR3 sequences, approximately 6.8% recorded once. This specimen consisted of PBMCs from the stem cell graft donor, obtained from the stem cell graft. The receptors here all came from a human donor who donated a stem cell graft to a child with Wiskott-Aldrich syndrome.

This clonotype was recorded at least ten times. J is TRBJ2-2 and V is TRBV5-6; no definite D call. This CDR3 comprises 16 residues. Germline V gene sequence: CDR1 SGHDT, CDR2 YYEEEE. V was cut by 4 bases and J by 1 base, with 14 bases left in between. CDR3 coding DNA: TGTGCCAGCAGCAGTTATGCCACTGTGAACACCGGGGAGCTGTTTTTT. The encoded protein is CASSSYATVNTGELFF.

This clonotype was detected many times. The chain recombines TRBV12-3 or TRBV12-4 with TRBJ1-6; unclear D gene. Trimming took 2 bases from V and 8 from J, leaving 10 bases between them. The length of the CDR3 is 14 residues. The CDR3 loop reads CASSLRLGDSPLHF. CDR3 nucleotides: TGTGCCAGCAGTTTACGCCTCGGGGATTCACCCCTCCACTTT.

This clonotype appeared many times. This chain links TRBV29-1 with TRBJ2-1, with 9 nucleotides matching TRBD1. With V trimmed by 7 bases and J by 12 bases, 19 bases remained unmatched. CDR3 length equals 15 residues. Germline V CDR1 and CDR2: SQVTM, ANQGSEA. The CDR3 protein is CSAPAGTGNDRPQFF. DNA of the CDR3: TGCAGCGCCCCAGCCGGGACAGGGAACGATCGGCCGCAGTTCTTC.

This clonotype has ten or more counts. The CDR3 is CASSFVSNTGNTIYF. The DNA of the CDR3 is TGTGCCAGCAGCTTTGTCTCAAATACGGGAAACACCATATATTTT. The rearrangement joins TRBV7-2 to TRBJ1-3; D call uncertain. The germline CDR1 and CDR2 sequences are SGHTA and FQGNSA. The CDR3 is made up of 15 amino acids. Trimming removed 3 bases from V and 4 bases from J, with 13 bases in between.

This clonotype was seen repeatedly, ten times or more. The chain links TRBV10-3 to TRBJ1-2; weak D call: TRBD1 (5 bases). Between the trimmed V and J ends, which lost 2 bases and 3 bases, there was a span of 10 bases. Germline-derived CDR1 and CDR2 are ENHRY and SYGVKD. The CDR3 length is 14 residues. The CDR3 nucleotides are TGTGCCATCAGTGAGGGAAGGGACTACTATGGCTACACCTTC. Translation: CAISEGRDYYGYTF.

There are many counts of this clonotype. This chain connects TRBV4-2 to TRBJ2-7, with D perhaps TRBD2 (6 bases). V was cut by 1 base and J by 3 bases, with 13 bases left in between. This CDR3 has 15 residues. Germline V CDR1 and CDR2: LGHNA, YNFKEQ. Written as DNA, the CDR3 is TGTGCCAGCAGCCAAGGGTGGTCGGGGGTCTACGAGCAGTACTTC. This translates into CASSQGWSGVYEQYF.

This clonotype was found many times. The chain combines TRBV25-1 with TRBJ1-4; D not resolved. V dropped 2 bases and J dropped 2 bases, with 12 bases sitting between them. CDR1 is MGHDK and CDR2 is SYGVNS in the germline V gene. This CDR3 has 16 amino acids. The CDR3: CASSESGRKTNEKLFF. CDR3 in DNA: TGTGCCAGCAGTGAAAGTGGAAGGAAGACTAATGAAAAACTGTTTTTT. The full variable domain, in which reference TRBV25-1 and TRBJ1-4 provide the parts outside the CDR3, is EADIYQTPRYLVIGTGKKITLECSQTMGHDKMYWYQQDPGMELHLIHYSYGVNSTEKGDLSSESTVSRIRTEHFPLTLESARPSHTSQYLCASSESGRKTNEKLFFGSGTQLSVL.

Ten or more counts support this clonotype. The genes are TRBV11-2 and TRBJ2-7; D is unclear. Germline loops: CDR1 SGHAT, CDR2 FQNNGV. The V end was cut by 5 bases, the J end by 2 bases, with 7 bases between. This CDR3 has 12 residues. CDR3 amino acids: CASSPNPYEQYF. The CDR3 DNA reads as TGTGCCAGCAGCCCCAACCCCTACGAGCAGTACTTC.

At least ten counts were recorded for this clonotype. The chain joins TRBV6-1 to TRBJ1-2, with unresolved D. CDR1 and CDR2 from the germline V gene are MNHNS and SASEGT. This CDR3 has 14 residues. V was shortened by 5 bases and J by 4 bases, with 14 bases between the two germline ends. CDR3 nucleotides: TGTGCCAGCAGTAGAACCGGGTCAAGCTATGGCTACACCTTC. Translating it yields CASSRTGSSYGYTF.

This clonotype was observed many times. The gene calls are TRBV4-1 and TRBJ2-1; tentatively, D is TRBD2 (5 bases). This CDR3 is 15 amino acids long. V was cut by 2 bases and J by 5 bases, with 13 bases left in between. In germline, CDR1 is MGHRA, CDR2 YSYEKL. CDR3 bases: TGCGCCAGCAGCCAAATCGGACTGGGTAACAATGAGCAGTTCTTC. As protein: CASSQIGLGNNEQFF.

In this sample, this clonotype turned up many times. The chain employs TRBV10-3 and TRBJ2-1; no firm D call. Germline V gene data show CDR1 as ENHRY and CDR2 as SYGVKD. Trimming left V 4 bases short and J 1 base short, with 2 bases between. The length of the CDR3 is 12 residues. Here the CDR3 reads CAISGSYNEQFF. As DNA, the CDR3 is TGTGCCATCAGTGGGTCCTACAATGAGCAGTTCTTC.

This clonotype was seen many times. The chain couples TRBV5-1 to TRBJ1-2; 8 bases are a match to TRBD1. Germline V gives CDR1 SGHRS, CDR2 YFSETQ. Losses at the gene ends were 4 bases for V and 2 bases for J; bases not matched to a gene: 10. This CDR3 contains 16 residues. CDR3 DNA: TGCGCCAGCAGCCCATCATTCGGACAGGGCAACTATGGCTACACCTTC. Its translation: CASSPSFGQGNYGYTF.

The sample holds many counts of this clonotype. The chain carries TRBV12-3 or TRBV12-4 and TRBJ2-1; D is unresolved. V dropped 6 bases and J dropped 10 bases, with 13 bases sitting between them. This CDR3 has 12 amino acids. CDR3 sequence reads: CASRWGLQEQFF. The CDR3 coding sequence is TGTGCCAGCAGGTGGGGTTTACAAGAGCAGTTCTTC.

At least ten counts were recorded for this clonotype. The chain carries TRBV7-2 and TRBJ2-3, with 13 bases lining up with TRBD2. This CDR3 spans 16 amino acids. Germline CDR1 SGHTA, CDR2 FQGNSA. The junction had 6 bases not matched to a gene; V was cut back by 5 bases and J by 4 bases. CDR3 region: CASSRRLAGGPDTQYF. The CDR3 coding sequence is TGTGCCAGCAGCCGTAGACTAGCGGGAGGACCAGATACGCAGTATTTT.

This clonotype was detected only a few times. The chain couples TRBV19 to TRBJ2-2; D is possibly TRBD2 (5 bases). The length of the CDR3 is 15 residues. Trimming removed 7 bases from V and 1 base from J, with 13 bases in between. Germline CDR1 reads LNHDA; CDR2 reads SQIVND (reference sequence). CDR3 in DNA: TGTGCCAGTACGAGATTAGCGCAGAACACCGGGGAGCTGTTTTTT. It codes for CASTRLAQNTGELFF.

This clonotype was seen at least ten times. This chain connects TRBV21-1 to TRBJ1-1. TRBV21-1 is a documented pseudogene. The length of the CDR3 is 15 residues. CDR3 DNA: TGTGCCAGCAGCAAAGTTTCAGGGTTGAACACTGAAGCTTTCTTT. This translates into CASSKVSGLNTEAFF.

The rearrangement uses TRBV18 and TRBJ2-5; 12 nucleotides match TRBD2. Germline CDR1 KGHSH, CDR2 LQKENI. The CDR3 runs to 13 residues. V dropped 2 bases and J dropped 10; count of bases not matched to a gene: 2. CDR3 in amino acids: CASSPRTSGDQYF. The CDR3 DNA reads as TGTGCCAGCTCACCAAGGACTAGCGGGGACCAGTACTTC.

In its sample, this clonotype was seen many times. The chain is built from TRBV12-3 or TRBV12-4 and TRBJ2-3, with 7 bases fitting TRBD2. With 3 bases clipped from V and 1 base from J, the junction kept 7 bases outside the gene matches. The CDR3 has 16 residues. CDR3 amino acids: CASSFLPSGRTDTQYF. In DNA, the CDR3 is TGTGCCAGCAGTTTTTTGCCTAGCGGCCGCACAGATACGCAGTATTTT.

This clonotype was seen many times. The CDR3 coding sequence is TGTGCCAGCAGTTTTACAGCAGAGACCCAGTACTTC. Translating it yields CASSFTAETQYF. The genes are TRBV12-3 or TRBV12-4 and TRBJ2-5; unclear D gene. The CDR3 covers 12 residues. V lost 3 bases and J 4 bases, leaving 6 bases between the germline ends.

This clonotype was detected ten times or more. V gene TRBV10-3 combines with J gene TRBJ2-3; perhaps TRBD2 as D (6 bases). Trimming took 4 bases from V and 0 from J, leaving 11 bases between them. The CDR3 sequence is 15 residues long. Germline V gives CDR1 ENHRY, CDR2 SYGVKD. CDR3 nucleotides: TGTGCCATCAGTGTGGAGGGGACTAGCACAGATACGCAGTATTTT. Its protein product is CAISVEGTSTDTQYF.

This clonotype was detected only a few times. The CDR3 region is CASSPGSFNYGYTF. DNA of the CDR3: TGTGCCAGCTCACCGGGATCCTTTAACTATGGCTACACCTTC. V is TRBV18 and J is TRBJ1-2; D gene ambiguous. This CDR3 is built from 14 residues. Germline CDR1 reads KGHSH; CDR2 reads LQKENI. V was shortened by 3 bases and J by 1 base, with 9 bases between the two germline ends.

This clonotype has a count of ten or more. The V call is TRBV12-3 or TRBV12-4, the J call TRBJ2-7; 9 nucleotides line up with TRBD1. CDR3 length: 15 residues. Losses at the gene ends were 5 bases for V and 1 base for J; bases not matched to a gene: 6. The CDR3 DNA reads TGTGCCAGCAGTGGGGGGGGGACAGGGTCCTACGAGCAGTACTTC. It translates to CASSGGGTGSYEQYF.

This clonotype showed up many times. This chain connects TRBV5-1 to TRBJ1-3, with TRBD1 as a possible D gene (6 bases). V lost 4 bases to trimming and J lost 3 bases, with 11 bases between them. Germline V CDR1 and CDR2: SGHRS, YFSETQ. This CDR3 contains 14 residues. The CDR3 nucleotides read TGCGCCAGCAGCCACGGGACACTTGGAAACACCATATATTTT. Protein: CASSHGTLGNTIYF.

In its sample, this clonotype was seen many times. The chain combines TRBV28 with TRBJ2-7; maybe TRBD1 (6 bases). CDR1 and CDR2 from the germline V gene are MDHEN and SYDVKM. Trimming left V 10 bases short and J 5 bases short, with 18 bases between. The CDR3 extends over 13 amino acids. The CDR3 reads CATHQGRGDEQYF. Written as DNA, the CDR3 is TGTGCCACCCATCAGGGCAGGGGTGACGAGCAGTACTTC.

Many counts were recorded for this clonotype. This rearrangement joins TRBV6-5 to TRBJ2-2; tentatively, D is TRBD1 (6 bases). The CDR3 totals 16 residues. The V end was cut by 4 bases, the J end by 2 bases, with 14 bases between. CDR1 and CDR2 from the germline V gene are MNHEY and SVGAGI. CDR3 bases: TGTGCCAGCAGTTTGGCCGGGACACCAAACACCGGGGAGCTGTTTTTT. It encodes CASSLAGTPNTGELFF.

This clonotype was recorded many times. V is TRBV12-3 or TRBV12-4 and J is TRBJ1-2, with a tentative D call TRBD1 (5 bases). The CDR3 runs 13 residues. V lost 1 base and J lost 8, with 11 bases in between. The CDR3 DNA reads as TGTGCCAGCAGTTTAGTTAGGGGTATGGGCTACACCTTC. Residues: CASSLVRGMGYTF.

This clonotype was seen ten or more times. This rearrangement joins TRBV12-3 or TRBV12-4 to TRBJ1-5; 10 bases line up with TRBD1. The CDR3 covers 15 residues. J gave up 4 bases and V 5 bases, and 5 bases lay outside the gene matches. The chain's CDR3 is CASSHDRGLNQPQHF. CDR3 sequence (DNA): TGTGCCAGCAGTCATGACAGGGGGCTGAATCAGCCCCAGCATTTT.

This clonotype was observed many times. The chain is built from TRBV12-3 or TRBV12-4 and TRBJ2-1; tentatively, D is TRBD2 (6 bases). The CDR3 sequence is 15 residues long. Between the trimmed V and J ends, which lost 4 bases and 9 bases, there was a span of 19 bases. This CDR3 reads CASSSSEKGLGEQFF. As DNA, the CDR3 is TGTGCCAGCAGTTCTAGCGAGAAAGGGTTAGGTGAGCAGTTCTTC.